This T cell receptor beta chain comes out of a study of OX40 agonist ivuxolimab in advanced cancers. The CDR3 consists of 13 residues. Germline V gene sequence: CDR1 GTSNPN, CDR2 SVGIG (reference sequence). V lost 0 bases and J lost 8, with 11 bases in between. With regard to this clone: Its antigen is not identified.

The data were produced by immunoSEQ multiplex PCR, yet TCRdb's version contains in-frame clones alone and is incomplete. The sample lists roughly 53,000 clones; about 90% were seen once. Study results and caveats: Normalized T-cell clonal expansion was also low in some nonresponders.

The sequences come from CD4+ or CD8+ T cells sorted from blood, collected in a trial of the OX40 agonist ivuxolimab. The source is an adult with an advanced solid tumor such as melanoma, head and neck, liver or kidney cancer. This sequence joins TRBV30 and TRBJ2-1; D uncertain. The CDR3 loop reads CAWSVGLDDEQFF. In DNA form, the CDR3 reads TGTGCCTGGAGTGTCGGATTGGACGATGAGCAGTTCTTC.